The entry below describes one TCR beta chain. Its target is not known. The sample originates from a study of shared clonotypes between healthy human individuals. Study-wide findings and caveats: Approximately 5% of naive CD4 clonotypes were shared across several donors. Clonotypes which were not shared had lower generation probabilities than clonotypes that all four donors shared. Researchers found naive subsets generally carried larger estimated richness than memory subsets.

Data came from immunoSEQ multiplex PCR; TCRdb stores just in-frame clones and leaves some out. The table records under 2.5 million clones, about 90% of them present only once. This receptor was identified in a man aged 18 to 30 in good health. Some clones in this sample may be carry-over from other donors' samples. The specimen was naive CD4+ T cells from PBMCs. Subset in this sample: CD45RA+ positively selected.

This CDR3 is CASSLDSSYNEQFF. The CDR3 DNA reads TGTGCCAGCAGCTTAGATAGCTCGTACAATGAGCAGTTCTTC. V is TRBV7-7 and J is TRBJ2-1, with D uncertain. The CDR3 consists of 14 residues. In germline, CDR1 is SSHAT, CDR2 FNYEAQ (reference sequence). V was pared by 1 base and J by 4 bases, with 8 bases between.